The 9 T cell receptor beta chains below come from one sample, sequenced in a study of spatial heterogeneity in lung cancer. As to time point: sample taken at primary tumor resection. Whole RNA obtained from tumor, nontumor lung or frozen PBMC underwent sequencing without sorting. A single record per CDR3 protein comes from TCRdb applying MiXCR to the 5' RACE reads. The table has some 47,000 distinct CDR3 sequences, approximately 7% seen once. Sequenced here: PBMCs, sampled at surgery. The receptors stem from a female donor with early-stage non-small cell lung cancer.

This clonotype was seen ten or more times. The chain has TRBV7-6 and TRBJ2-2; 7 bases fit TRBD1. This CDR3 has 16 amino acids. CDR1 is SGHVS and CDR2 is FNYEAQ in the germline V gene. The V gene end was trimmed by 3 bases and the J gene end by 5 bases; junction bases not matched to a gene: 9. DNA for the CDR3: TGTGCCAGCAGCTTGCCCGGGACAGAGATTACCGGGGAGCTGTTTTTT. Protein: CASSLPGTEITGELFF.

This clonotype was recorded many times. The CDR3, as DNA: TGTGCCAGCAGTCCCGTGGGGAACAGACCAAGGAGGGCCATATATTTT. Translating it yields CASSPVGNRPRRAIYF. The rearrangement uses TRBV27 and TRBJ1-3; no definite D call. The ends were cut back, 5 bases at V and 11 bases at J, with 25 bases in the middle. This CDR3 contains 16 residues. The germline V gene encodes CDR1 MNHEY and CDR2 SMNVEV (reference sequence).

This clonotype was observed many times. V and J are TRBV28 and TRBJ2-7, with D tentatively TRBD1 or TRBD2 (6 bases each). Trimming removed 6 bases at V and 2 bases at J, with 20 bases between. CDR1 and CDR2 (germline): MDHEN, SYDVKM. The CDR3 is 16 amino acids. The CDR3 reads CASRAGGPGAAYEQYF. CDR3 sequence (DNA): TGTGCCAGCAGAGCCGGGGGACCGGGGGCTGCCTACGAGCAGTACTTC.

This clonotype was found many times. The chain is built from TRBV7-9 and TRBJ2-1, with TRBD2 matching 16 bases. Germline lookup yields CDR1 SEHNR and CDR2 FQNEAQ (reference sequence). The CDR3 runs 22 residues. Germline trimming cut 5 bases from V and 0 bases from J; bases unmatched to any gene: 16. Written as DNA, the CDR3 is TGTGCCAGCAGCCCGGTCCCGGGACTAGCGGGGGGGCCCAAGAGCTCCTACAATGAGCAGTTCTTC. Protein: CASSPVPGLAGGPKSSYNEQFF.

In this sample, this clonotype turned up many times. The chain has TRBV2 and TRBJ1-3; D is uncertain. V was pared by 7 bases and J by 0 bases, with 10 bases between. This CDR3 contains 14 residues. Germline lookup yields CDR1 SNHLY and CDR2 FYNNEI. CDR3 in amino acids: CASKFQNSGNTIYF. CDR3 nucleotide sequence: TGTGCCAGCAAATTTCAGAACTCTGGAAACACCATATATTTT.

This clonotype was observed a handful of times. CDR3 DNA sequence: TGCGCCAGCAGTCTTGTTATGGGGGAGACCCAGTACTTC. Encoded protein: CASSLVMGETQYF. The rearrangement joins TRBV5-1 to TRBJ2-5; D is unresolved. The CDR3 has 13 amino acids. Germline V gives CDR1 SGHRS, CDR2 YFSETQ. V lost 5 bases and J 5 bases, leaving 13 bases between the germline ends.

Remarks on this clonotype: Since no conserved phenylalanine or tryptophan closes the CDR3, a read error is the likely cause. The chain carries TRBV7-9 and TRBJ2-5; D is possibly TRBD2 (6 bases). The germline gives CDR1 SEHNR, CDR2 FQNEAQ (reference sequence). This CDR3 region has 17 residues. The ends were cut back, 0 bases at V and 4 bases at J, with 18 bases in the middle. As DNA, the CDR3 is TGTGCCAGCAGCTTAGCAATCTCGTGGGCGGGAATAGAGACCCAGTACTTA. Residues: CASSLAISWAGIETQYL.

In this sample, this clonotype turned up many times. V is TRBV11-2 and J is TRBJ2-2, with D perhaps TRBD2 (5 bases). V was trimmed by 1 base and J by 3 bases, leaving 9 bases between them. Germline lookup yields CDR1 SGHAT and CDR2 FQNNGV. There are 15 residues in the CDR3. The chain's CDR3 is CASSLVRGYTGELFF. The CDR3 DNA reads as TGTGCCAGCAGCTTAGTACGGGGATACACCGGGGAGCTGTTTTTT.

This clonotype was observed at least ten times. The chain recombines TRBV29-1 with TRBJ2-5; D ambiguous. Trimming shortened V by 4 bases and J by 4 bases, and 7 bases separated the two germline ends. Germline CDR1 is SQVTM and CDR2 is ANQGSEA. The CDR3 consists of 11 residues. The CDR3 loop is CSVAGPETQYF. As DNA, the CDR3 is TGCAGCGTTGCAGGTCCAGAGACCCAGTACTTC.